This entry lists 2 T cell receptor beta chains sequenced from one sample in a study of response to subunit inactivated influenza vaccine. In TCRdb, the RT-PCR reads were re-called with MiXCR into one record per CDR3 protein. Among 500,000 to 600,000 distinct CDR3 sequences listed, 11% to 15% were seen once. Specimen: PBMCs from blood, collected 12 days after vaccination. These receptors were obtained from a man aged 45-60 years who received an inactivated influenza vaccine.

The rearrangement uses TRBV3-1 and TRBJ2-7; 8 nucleotides line up with TRBD1. The CDR3 consists of 16 residues. V gave up 0 bases and J gave up 7 bases; unmatched junction bases: 11. Per germline, CDR1 LGHDT and CDR2 YNNKEL (reference sequence). CDR3 sequence: CASSQDGQGGPWEQYF. Written as DNA, the CDR3 is TGTGCCAGCAGCCAAGATGGACAGGGTGGACCCTGGGAGCAGTACTTC.

This clonotype was counted at least ten times. The chain couples TRBV3-1 to TRBJ2-1, with 7 bases identical to TRBD2. Losses at the gene ends were 0 bases for V and 4 bases for J; bases not matched to a gene: 6. The CDR3 covers 16 residues. CDR1 is LGHDT, CDR2 YNNKEL, per germline (reference sequence). The CDR3 DNA reads as TGTGCCAGCAGCCAAGATCCGGGACTAATATACAATGAGCAGTTCTTC. Translated: CASSQDPGLIYNEQFF.